The TCR beta chain under discussion was sequenced for a study of T-cell reconstitution after alpha-beta-depleted transplantation in children (dated by TCRdb to about 2016). In terms of the full investigation: The study quantitatively tracked T-cell immune reconstitution after TCRalphabeta/CD19-depleted allogeneic hematopoietic cell transplantation in children using TCR repertoire profiling. What the study reported, not specific to this receptor: In some patients, the high TCRbeta diversity seen at day 60 was put down to recipient T cells and intrathymic progenitors that had survived conditioning. Hyperexpanded clone frequencies declined over subsequent months; after one year, T-cell counts and TCRbeta diversity were mostly attributed to newly produced T cells. About two months after transplant, the apparently early recovery of alphabetaT-cell counts reportedly depended on just several hundred clones that had expanded rapidly and came from non-depleted graft cells.

V is pruned by 4 bases and J by 1 base, leaving 8 bases of the junction without a gene match. From the cysteine up to the phenylalanine, the CDR3 has a length of 16 residues. Only CDR3 DNA is held: 48 bases, read in frame from base 1. Looking up the germline V gene yields CDR1 SGHRS and CDR2 YFSETQ. This specimen's treatment or condition label, interpreted: allogeneic hematopoietic cell transplantation with graft depleted of TCRalphabeta T cells and CD19 B cells. Transplant recipients were children who received TCRalphabeta/CD19-depleted allogeneic hematopoietic cell grafts. On this clonotype: Its antigen remains undetermined. No base qualities exist here, and no much larger clone lies one base off it.

The library was produced with PCR. The listed sequencing device is Illumina HiSeq 2500. TCR library preparation used molecular barcoding, with unique molecular identifiers applied to normalize quantification of the TCRbeta repertoire. TCRdb reprocessing: public reads trimmed at Q25 with fastp, clones called with MiXCR, in-frame beta chains kept. Each entry merges the rows of one CDR3 protein and shows their most common DNA and genes. The sample data list some 840,000 distinct CDR3 sequences, and roughly 16% of these were observed just once. Approximately 5% of the sample lies in the top ten. Sample: PBMCs, mostly from graft donor cells, taken 360 days after TCRalphabeta/CD19-depleted stem cell transplant. The chain is made from TRBV5-1 and TRBJ2-4; 7 of the junction bases match TRBD1. This TCR derives from a male patient younger than 18 who had a stem cell transplant for acute lymphoblastic leukemia, so the T cells may come from the graft donor. The nucleotide sequence reads TGCGCCAGCAGCCTGAGACGACAGGGTGCCAAAAACATTCAGTACTTC. This translates into CASSLRRQGAKNIQYF.